This is a list of T cell receptor beta chains from one sample in a study of CD8+CD57+ T cells in acquired aplastic anemia. A single record per CDR3 protein comes from TCRdb applying MiXCR to the reads. Of about 160,000 distinct CDR3 sequences in the sample, 40% to 60% are singletons; the top ten hold under 40%. Sequencing input: sorted CD4+, CD8+, or CD8+CD57+ T cells (not recorded which) from PBMCs. The origin of the receptors is a human donor with aplastic anemia. The CDR3 runs from the conserved cysteine through the conserved F or W. D genes are given only for firm matches. Only some rows state a clone size, as once, few, many or a class for expanded clones.

j_call d_call v_call clone_size cdr3_aa cdr3_nt
TRBJ2-3 . TRBV11-1 . CASSPGQGRGTDTQYF TGTGCCAGCAGCCCCGGCCAGGGGCGGGGCACAGATACGCAGTATTTT
TRBJ2-5 TRBD1 TRBV11-2 . CASSPGQGLAETQYF TGTGCCAGCAGCCCGGGACAGGGGTTAGCTGAGACCCAGTACTTC
TRBJ2-1 TRBD2 TRBV6-5 few CASRSLAGYYNEQFF TGTGCCAGCAGGTCACTAGCGGGGTACTACAATGAGCAGTTCTTC
TRBJ2-2 TRBD2 TRBV5-1 . CASSYSGGATDTGELFF TGCGCCAGCAGCTATAGCGGGGGGGCCACGGACACCGGGGAGCTGTTTTTT
TRBJ2-7 . TRBV15 . CATSRDTLPYEQYF TGTGCCACCAGCAGGGATACTTTACCCTACGAGCAGTACTTC
TRBJ2-5 . TRBV29-1 many CSVPFRVGETQYF TGCAGCGTTCCATTCAGGGTAGGAGAGACCCAGTACTTC
TRBJ2-1 TRBD2 TRBV10-3 . CAISESSGRVSSYNEQFF TGTGCCATCAGTGAATCTAGCGGGAGGGTCAGCTCCTACAATGAGCAGTTCTTC
TRBJ2-1 . TRBV7-6 . CASPAGTYNEQFF TGTGCCAGCCCGGCGGGGACCTACAATGAGCAGTTCTTC
TRBJ1-2 . TRBV2 . CASSEFGGGYTF TGTGCCAGCAGTGAATTCGGAGGTGGCTACACCTTC
TRBJ2-7 . TRBV11-3 many CASSPHPLHVEQYF TGTGCCAGTAGCCCCCACCCCCTGCATGTCGAGCAGTACTTC